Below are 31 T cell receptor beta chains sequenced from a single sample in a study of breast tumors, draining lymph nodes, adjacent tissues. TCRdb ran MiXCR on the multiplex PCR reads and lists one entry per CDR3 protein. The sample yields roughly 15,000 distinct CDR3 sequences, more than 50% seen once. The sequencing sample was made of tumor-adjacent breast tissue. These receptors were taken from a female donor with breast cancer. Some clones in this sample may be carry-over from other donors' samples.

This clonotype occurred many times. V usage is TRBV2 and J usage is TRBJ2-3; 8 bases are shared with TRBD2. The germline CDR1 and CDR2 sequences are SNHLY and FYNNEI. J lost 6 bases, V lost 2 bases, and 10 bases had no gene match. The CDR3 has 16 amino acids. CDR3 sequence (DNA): TGTGCCAGCAGTGAAAGCGAGGGACTAGGATATGATACGCAGTATTTT. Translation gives CASSESEGLGYDTQYF.

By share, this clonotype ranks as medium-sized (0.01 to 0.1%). For the CDR3, the DNA is TGTGCCAGCAGCTTAGAACTAGCGGCCACTGAGCAGTTCTTC. It yields the protein CASSLELAATEQFF. V gene TRBV7-9 combines with J gene TRBJ2-1, with TRBD2 matching over 8 bases. CDR1 is SEHNR, CDR2 FQNEAQ, per germline (reference sequence). Trimming took 1 base from V and 9 from J; bases not matched to a gene: 5. This CDR3 comprises 14 residues.

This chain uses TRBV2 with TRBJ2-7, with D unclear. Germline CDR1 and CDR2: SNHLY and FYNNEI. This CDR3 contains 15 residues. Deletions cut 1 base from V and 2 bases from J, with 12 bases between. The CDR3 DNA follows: TGTGCCAGCAGTGAAGATCCAGGTAGAACCTACGAGCAGTACTTC. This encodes CASSEDPGRTYEQYF.

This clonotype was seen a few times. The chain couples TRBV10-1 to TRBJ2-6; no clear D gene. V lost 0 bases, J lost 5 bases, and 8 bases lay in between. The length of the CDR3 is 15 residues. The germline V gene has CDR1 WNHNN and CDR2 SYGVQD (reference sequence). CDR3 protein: CASSESGPRANVLTF. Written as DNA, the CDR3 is TGCGCCAGCAGTGAGTCAGGGCCTAGGGCCAACGTCCTGACTTTC.

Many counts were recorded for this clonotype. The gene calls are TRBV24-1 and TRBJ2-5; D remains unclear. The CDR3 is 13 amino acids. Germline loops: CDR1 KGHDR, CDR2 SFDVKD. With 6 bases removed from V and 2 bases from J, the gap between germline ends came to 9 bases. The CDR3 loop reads CATSWTGQETQYF. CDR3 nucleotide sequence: TGTGCCACCAGTTGGACCGGACAAGAGACCCAGTACTTC.

CDR3 sequence reads: CATSRQSGRDTQYF. The CDR3 DNA reads as TGTGCCACCAGTAGGCAGAGCGGCCGTGATACGCAGTATTTT. The rearrangement uses TRBV24-1 and TRBJ2-3, with D possibly being TRBD2 (5 bases). The germline V gene has CDR1 KGHDR and CDR2 SFDVKD. Trimming stripped 6 bases from V and 6 bases from J, with 15 bases between. The CDR3 runs 14 residues.

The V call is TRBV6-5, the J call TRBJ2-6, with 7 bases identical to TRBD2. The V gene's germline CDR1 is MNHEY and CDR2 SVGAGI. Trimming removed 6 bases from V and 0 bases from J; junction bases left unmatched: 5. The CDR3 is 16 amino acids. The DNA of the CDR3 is TGTGCCAGCAGCCAAAGCGGGATCTCTGGGGCCAACGTCCTGACTTTC. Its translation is CASSQSGISGANVLTF.

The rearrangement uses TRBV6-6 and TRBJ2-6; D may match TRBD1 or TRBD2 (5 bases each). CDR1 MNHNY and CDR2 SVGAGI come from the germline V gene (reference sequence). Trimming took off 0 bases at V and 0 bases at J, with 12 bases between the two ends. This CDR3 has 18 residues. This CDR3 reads CASSYSPGRLSGANVLTF. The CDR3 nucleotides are TGTGCCAGCAGTTACTCACCGGGACGCCTCTCTGGGGCCAACGTCCTGACTTTC.

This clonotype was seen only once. As DNA, the CDR3 is TGCAGTGCTAGAGATTTCGGAACAACTAATGAAAAACTGTTTTTT. It translates to CSARDFGTTNEKLFF. The J gene is TRBJ1-4, the V gene TRBV20-1; D gene unclear. The V gene lost 0 bases and the J gene lost 0 bases, with 8 bases spanning the gap. Germline V gene lookup returns CDR1 DFQATT and CDR2 SNEGSKA (reference sequence). The CDR3 runs 15 residues.

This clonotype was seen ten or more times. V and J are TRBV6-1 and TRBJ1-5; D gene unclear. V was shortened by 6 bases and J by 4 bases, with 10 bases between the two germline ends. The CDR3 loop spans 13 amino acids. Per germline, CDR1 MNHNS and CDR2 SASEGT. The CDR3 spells CASRTSDNQPQHF. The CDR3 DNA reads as TGTGCCAGCAGGACATCGGATAATCAGCCCCAGCATTTT.

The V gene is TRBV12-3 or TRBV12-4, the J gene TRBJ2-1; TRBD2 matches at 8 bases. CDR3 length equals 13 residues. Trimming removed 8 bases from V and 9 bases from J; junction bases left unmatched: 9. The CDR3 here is CASSGTSSGEQFF. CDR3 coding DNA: TGTGCCAGCTCTGGGACTAGTTCCGGTGAGCAGTTCTTC.

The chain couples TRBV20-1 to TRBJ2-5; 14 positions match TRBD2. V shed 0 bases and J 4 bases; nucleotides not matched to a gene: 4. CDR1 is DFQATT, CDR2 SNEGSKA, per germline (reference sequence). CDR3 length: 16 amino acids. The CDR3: CSARDPGTSGRETQYF. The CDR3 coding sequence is TGCAGTGCTAGAGATCCGGGGACTAGCGGGAGAGAGACCCAGTACTTC.

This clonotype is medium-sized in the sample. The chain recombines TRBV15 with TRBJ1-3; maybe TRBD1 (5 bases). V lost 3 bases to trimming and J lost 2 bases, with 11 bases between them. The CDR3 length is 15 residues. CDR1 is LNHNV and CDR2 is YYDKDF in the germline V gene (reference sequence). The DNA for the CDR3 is TGTGCCACCAGCAGCCAGGGTCTTGCTGGAAACACCATATATTTT. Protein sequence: CATSSQGLAGNTIYF.

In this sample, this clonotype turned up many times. CDR3 bases: TGTGCCAGCAGCTTAAACGGGAACACTGAAGCTTTCTTT. Its protein is CASSLNGNTEAFF. The chain combines TRBV7-3 with TRBJ1-1; D call uncertain. The CDR3 loop spans 13 amino acids. Germline V gene sequence: CDR1 SGHTA, CDR2 FQGTGA. Trimming stripped 1 base from V and 1 base from J, with 4 bases between.

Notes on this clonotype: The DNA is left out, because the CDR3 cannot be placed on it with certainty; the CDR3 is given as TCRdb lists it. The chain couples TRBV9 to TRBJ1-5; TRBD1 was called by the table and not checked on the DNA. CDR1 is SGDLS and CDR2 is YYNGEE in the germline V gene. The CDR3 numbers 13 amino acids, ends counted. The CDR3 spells CASSVGHGTYEHF.

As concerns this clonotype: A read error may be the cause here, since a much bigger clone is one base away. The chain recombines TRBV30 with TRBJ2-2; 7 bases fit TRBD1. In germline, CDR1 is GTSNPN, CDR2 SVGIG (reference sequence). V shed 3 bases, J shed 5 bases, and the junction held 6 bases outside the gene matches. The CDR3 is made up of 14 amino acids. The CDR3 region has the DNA TGTGCCTGGAGCCGACAGGGTGCTACCGGGGAGCTGTTTTTT. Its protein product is CAWSRQGATGELFF.

In DNA, the CDR3 is TGCAGTGCTGATCGGACAGTGAACACTGAAGCTTTCTTT. It translates to CSADRTVNTEAFF. The chain joins TRBV20-1 to TRBJ1-1; weak D call: TRBD1 (6 bases). Germline V gene data show CDR1 as DFQATT and CDR2 as SNEGSKA (reference sequence). Trimming stripped 5 bases from V and 0 bases from J, with 10 bases between. The CDR3 has 13 residues.

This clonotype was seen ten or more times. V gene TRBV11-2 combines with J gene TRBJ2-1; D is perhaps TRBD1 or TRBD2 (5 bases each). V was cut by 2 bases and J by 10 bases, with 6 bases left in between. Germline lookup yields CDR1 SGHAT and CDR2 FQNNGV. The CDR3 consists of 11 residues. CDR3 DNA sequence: TGTGCCAGCAGCTTATGGGGGGAGCAGTTCTTC. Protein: CASSLWGEQFF.

CDR3 DNA: TGTGCCAGCAGAAACCCCCTCGGACTAGCGGGCAATGAGCAGTTCTTC. Translating it yields CASRNPLGLAGNEQFF. This chain links TRBV6-6 with TRBJ2-1; 11 bases are shared with TRBD2. The CDR3 runs to 16 residues. The trim removed 6 bases at V and 6 bases at J, leaving 10 bases unmatched. Germline assignment: CDR1 MNHNY and CDR2 SVGAGI (reference sequence).

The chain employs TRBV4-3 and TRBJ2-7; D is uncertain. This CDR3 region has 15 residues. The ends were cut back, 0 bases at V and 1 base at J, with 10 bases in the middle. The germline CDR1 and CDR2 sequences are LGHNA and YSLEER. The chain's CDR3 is CASSQDTSNSYEQYF. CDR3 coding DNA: TGCGCCAGCAGCCAAGATACCTCAAATTCCTACGAGCAGTACTTC.

CDR3 amino acids: CASSYDGSGSNEQFF. The CDR3 region has the DNA TGTGCCAGCAGTTACGACGGTAGCGGGAGTAATGAGCAGTTCTTC. This chain links TRBV6-2 or TRBV6-3 with TRBJ2-1; 9 bases are a match to TRBD2. Germline V gene data show CDR1 as MNHEY and CDR2 as SVGEGT. The junction had 6 bases not matched to a gene; V was cut back by 2 bases and J by 7 bases. The CDR3 spans 15 residues.

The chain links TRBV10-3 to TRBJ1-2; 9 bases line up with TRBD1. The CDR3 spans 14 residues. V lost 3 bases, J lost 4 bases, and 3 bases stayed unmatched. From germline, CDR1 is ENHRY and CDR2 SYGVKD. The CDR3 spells CAISDATGGYGYTF. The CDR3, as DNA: TGTGCCATCAGTGATGCGACAGGGGGCTATGGCTACACCTTC.

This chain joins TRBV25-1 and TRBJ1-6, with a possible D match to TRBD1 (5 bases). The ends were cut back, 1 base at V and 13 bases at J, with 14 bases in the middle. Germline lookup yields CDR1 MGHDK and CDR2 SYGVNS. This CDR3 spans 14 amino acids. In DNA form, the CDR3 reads TGTGCCAGCAGTGAATGGGGCAGAAAGGGTCCCCTCCACTTT. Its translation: CASSEWGRKGPLHF.

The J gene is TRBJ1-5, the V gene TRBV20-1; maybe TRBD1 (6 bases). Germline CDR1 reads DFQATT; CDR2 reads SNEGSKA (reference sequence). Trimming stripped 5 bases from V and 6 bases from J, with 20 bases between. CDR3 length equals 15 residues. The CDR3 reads CSALSPGEHTQPQHF. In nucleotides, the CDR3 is TGCAGTGCTTTATCTCCAGGGGAACACACTCAGCCCCAGCATTTT.

The CDR3 bases are TGTGCCAGCAGCACTACAGACAGGGGGTTCCAAGAGACCCAGTACTTC. Translation: CASSTTDRGFQETQYF. The chain has TRBV7-9 and TRBJ2-5, with 9 nucleotides matching TRBD1. V lost 5 bases, J lost 1 base, and 8 bases stayed unmatched. Per the germline V gene, CDR1 is SEHNR and CDR2 is FQNEAQ (reference sequence). The CDR3 consists of 16 residues.

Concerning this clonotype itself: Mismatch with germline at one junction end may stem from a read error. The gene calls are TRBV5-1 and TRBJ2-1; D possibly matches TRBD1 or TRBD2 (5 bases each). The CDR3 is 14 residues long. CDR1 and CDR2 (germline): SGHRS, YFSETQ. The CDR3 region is CASTLGEPYNEQFF. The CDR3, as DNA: TGCGCCAGCACCTTGGGGGAGCCCTACAATGAGCAGTTCTTC.

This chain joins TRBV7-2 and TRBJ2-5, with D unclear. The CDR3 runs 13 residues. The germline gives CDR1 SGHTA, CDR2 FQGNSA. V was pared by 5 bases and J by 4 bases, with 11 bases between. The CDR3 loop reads CASSRPYLETQYF. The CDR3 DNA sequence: TGTGCCAGCAGCCGACCATATTTAGAGACCCAGTACTTC.

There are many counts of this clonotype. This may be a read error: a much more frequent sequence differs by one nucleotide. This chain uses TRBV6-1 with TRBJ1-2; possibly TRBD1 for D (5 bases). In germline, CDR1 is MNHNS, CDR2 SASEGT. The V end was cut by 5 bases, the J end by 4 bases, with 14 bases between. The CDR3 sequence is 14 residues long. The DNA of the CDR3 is TGTGCCAGCAGTCAAATCGGGGGAGGCTATGGCTACACCTTC. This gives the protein CASSQIGGGYGYTF.

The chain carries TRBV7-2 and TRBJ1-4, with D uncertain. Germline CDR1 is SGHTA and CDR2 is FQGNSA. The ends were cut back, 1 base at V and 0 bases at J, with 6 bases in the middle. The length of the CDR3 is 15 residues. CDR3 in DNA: TGTGCCAGCAGCTTAGGAGACGCAACTAATGAAAAACTGTTTTTT. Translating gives CASSLGDATNEKLFF.

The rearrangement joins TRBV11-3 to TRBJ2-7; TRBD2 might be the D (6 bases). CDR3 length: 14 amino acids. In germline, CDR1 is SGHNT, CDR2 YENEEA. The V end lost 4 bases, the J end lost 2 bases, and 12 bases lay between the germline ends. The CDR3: CASSSGGEAYEQYF. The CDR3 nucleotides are TGTGCCAGCAGCTCCGGAGGGGAGGCCTACGAGCAGTACTTC.

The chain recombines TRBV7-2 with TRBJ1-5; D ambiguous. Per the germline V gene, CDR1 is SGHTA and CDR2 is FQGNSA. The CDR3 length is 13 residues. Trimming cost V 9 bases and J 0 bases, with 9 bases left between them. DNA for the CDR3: TGTGCCAGTGGGAGTTATAGCAATCAGCCCCAGCATTTT. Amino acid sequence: CASGSYSNQPQHF.